Following are 10 T cell receptor beta chains from one sample sequenced in a study of Graves' ophthalmopathy and Graves' hyperthyroidism. TCR beta CDR3 amplification used RNA transcripts. Following a first-round RT-PCR that used HTBI primers, a second-round multiplex PCR was carried out. TCRdb fed the multiplex PCR reads into MiXCR, producing one record per CDR3 protein. Of fewer than 600,000 distinct CDR3 sequences in the sample, about 15% were seen once. Sequencing input: blood. The source is a woman under 40 with Graves' ophthalmopathy.

There are many counts of this clonotype. This chain uses TRBV12-3 or TRBV12-4 with TRBJ1-6, with 7 bases lining up with TRBD1. Trimming at V came to 2 bases and at J to 0 bases, leaving 1 base not matched to a gene. This CDR3 has 16 amino acids. CDR3 nucleotides: TGTGCCAGCAGTTTAAGGGACAGCTCCTATAATTCACCCCTCCACTTT. This gives the protein CASSLRDSSYNSPLHF.

This clonotype was found a few times. The chain joins TRBV28 to TRBJ1-1; unclear D gene. Germline V gene sequence: CDR1 MDHEN, CDR2 SYDVKM. The V end lost 3 bases, the J end lost 5 bases, and 22 bases lay between the germline ends. This CDR3 is 17 amino acids long. The CDR3 bases are TGTGCCAGCAGTTTTCCCCCAGTCCCGGCCCTAGGGACTGAAGCTTTCTTT. It encodes CASSFPPVPALGTEAFF.

This clonotype has at least ten counts. The V and J genes are TRBV28 and TRBJ1-1; maybe TRBD1 (6 bases). CDR3 size: 13 residues. Trimming took off 8 bases at V and 1 base at J, with 11 bases between the two ends. Germline CDR1 MDHEN, CDR2 SYDVKM. In DNA, the CDR3 is TGTGCCAGCGGGGGCGCAGAGAACACTGAAGCTTTCTTT. This translates into CASGGAENTEAFF. Drawing the rest from reference TRBV28 and TRBJ1-1, the complete variable domain is DVKVTQSSRYLVKRTGEKVFLECVQDMDHENMFWYRQDPGLGLRLIYFSYDVKMKEKGDIPEGYSVSREKKERFSLILESASTNQTSMYLCASGGAENTEAFFGQGTRLTVV.

This clonotype was recorded at least ten times. This rearrangement joins TRBV20-1 to TRBJ1-5; D is ambiguous. Germline V gene lookup returns CDR1 DFQATT and CDR2 SNEGSKA (reference sequence). V shed 5 bases and J shed 4 bases, with 12 bases lying between them. The CDR3 is made up of 13 amino acids. The CDR3, as DNA: TGCAGTGCTCGGGTCCTCGAGAATCAGCCCCAGCATTTT. This translates into CSARVLENQPQHF.

In its sample, this clonotype was seen many times. V and J are TRBV27 and TRBJ1-1, with D maybe TRBD1 (6 bases). Looked up from germline, CDR1 is MNHEY and CDR2 is SMNVEV (reference sequence). CDR3 size: 14 residues. V lost 7 bases and J lost 0, with 12 bases in between. Here the CDR3 reads CASKQSGVNTEAFF. In DNA form, the CDR3 reads TGTGCCAGCAAGCAGTCAGGGGTGAACACTGAAGCTTTCTTT.

This clonotype was counted only a few times. This chain links TRBV20-1 with TRBJ1-1; the match to TRBD1 covers 10 bases. V shed 5 bases and J 2 bases; nucleotides not matched to a gene: 11. The CDR3 runs 16 residues. CDR1 and CDR2 (germline): DFQATT, SNEGSKA (reference sequence). The CDR3 region has the DNA TGCAGTGCTCCCGGGACAGGGGCGTCGGGAAACACTGAAGCTTTCTTT. It specifies CSAPGTGASGNTEAFF.

This clonotype was seen only a few times. CDR3 loop: CASSTQGLPYEQYF. The CDR3 region has the DNA TGTGCCAGCAGTACCCAGGGACTCCCCTACGAGCAGTACTTC. The chain joins TRBV9 to TRBJ2-7; TRBD2 is a possible D gene (6 bases). Germline CDR1 SGDLS, CDR2 YYNGEE. V was shortened by 5 bases and J by 2 bases, with 14 bases between the two germline ends. This CDR3 region has 14 residues.

The chain has TRBV20-1 and TRBJ2-5, with D uncertain. The CDR3 loop spans 12 amino acids. Germline lookup yields CDR1 DFQATT and CDR2 SNEGSKA (reference sequence). V was pared by 0 bases and J by 5 bases, with 7 bases between. The CDR3 DNA follows: TGCAGTGCTAGAGAATCGTATGAGACCCAGTACTTC. Residues: CSARESYETQYF.

This clonotype was found many times. V gene TRBV28 combines with J gene TRBJ1-2; 11 nucleotides match TRBD1. In germline, CDR1 is MDHEN, CDR2 SYDVKM. The J segment lost 10 bases and the V segment lost 5 bases, leaving 15 bases of the junction unmatched. This CDR3 has 16 residues. DNA for the CDR3: TGTGCCAGCAGTCCGGGACAGGGGGGGATACCGGAGGTCTACACCTTC. Translation: CASSPGQGGIPEVYTF.

This clonotype was picked up many times. This chain links TRBV29-1 with TRBJ1-1; a weak D match, TRBD1 (6 bases). Germline CDR1 reads SQVTM; CDR2 reads ANQGSEA. CDR3 size: 13 residues. Trimming removed 6 bases at V and 4 bases at J, with 15 bases between. CDR3 sequence reads: CSVRNRDITEAFF. CDR3 coding DNA: TGCAGCGTCCGTAATCGGGACATCACTGAAGCTTTCTTT.